Listed below are T cell receptor beta chains from one sample, sequenced in a study of blood T cell repertoires in COVID-19. Assay used: immunoSEQ multiplex PCR; TCRdb lists only in-frame clones, some missing. The sample shows 200,000 to 300,000 clones, over 80% of them seen only once. Sequencing was done on a sample of peripheral blood. The origin of the receptors is a middle-aged woman with acute or convalescent COVID-19. CDR3s include the opening cysteine and the closing phenylalanine or tryptophan. A D gene is named only where the DNA matches it firmly. Clone size is shown for a subset of rows, as once, few, many or a class of expanded clone.

v_gene	j_gene	d_gene	abundance	CDR3aa	CDR3nt
TRBV7-8	TRBJ1-4	.	few	CASSLDETRTRGKLFF	TGTGCCAGCAGCTTAGACGAGACACGCACCAGGGGAAAACTGTTTTTT
TRBV2	TRBJ2-5	.	.	CASSVGLKETQYF	TGTGCCAGCAGTGTGGGACTTAAAGAGACCCAGTACTTC
TRBV11-2	TRBJ1-2	.	.	CASSLRPTGQTGSRTGYTF	TGTGCCAGCAGCTTAAGGCCCACCGGCCAGACGGGGAGTCGGACTGGCTACACCTTC
TRBV6-5	TRBJ1-1	TRBD1	.	CASSYGQGGTEAFF	TGTGCCAGCAGTTACGGACAGGGGGGCACTGAAGCTTTCTTT
TRBV5-1	TRBJ1-1	.	.	CASRGSLTGNTEAFF	TGCGCCAGCAGGGGGTCTTTGACAGGGAACACTGAAGCTTTCTTT
TRBV9	TRBJ1-1	TRBD1	.	CASSARQGLNTEAFF	TGTGCCAGCAGCGCGCGACAGGGGCTGAACACTGAAGCTTTCTTT
TRBV29-1	TRBJ1-1	.	.	CSVLGAEAFF	TGCAGCGTTTTAGGGGCTGAAGCTTTCTTT
TRBV25-1	TRBJ1-1	TRBD1	.	CASSEYFTEGTENTEAFF	TGTGCCAGCAGTGAATATTTTACGGAGGGGACAGAGAACACTGAAGCTTTCTTT
TRBV7-2	TRBJ2-3	TRBD2	once	CASSLEFAGGQPQYF	TGTGCCAGCAGCTTAGAGTTTGCGGGGGGGCAACCGCAGTATTTT
TRBV7-2	TRBJ2-3	TRBD2	.	CATAGEVDTQYF	TGTGCCACCGCGGGGGAGGTAGATACGCAGTATTTT
TRBV2	TRBJ1-4	.	.	CASSDAGTKNNEKLFF	TGTGCCAGCAGTGATGCCGGGACAAAAAATAATGAAAAACTGTTTTTT
TRBV4-1	TRBJ1-4	.	few	CASSRPVGGRRNEKLFF	TGCGCCAGCAGCCGCCCCGTGGGGGGAAGGCGTAATGAAAAACTGTTTTTT
TRBV7-3	TRBJ1-6	TRBD1	.	CASSSQGGSPLHF	TGTGCCAGCAGCTCACAGGGGGGATCACCCCTCCACTTT
TRBV5-4	TRBJ2-1	.	.	CASSPRGSYNEQFF	TGTGCCAGCAGCCCACGGGGGAGCTACAATGAGCAGTTCTTC
TRBV5-1	TRBJ1-1	TRBD1	few	CASSWGTGGASEAFF	TGCGCCAGCAGCTGGGGGACAGGGGGCGCTTCTGAAGCTTTCTTT
TRBV9	TRBJ2-3	TRBD2	once	CASSPTGGAGGHTDTQYF	TGTGCCAGCAGCCCGACTGGGGGAGCGGGGGGGCATACAGATACGCAGTATTTT
TRBV11-2	TRBJ2-1	.	.	CASSPTAFGTNEQFF	TGTGCCAGCAGCCCCACAGCCTTTGGCACAAATGAGCAGTTCTTC
TRBV14	TRBJ1-5	.	.	CASSYFLVGSWGNQPQHF	TGTGCCAGCAGCTACTTCCTCGTCGGGTCCTGGGGCAATCAGCCCCAGCATTTT
TRBV6-5	TRBJ1-5	.	.	CASMGPRGGRQPQHF	TGTGCCAGCATGGGCCCGAGGGGGGGACGACAGCCCCAGCATTTT
TRBV19	TRBJ2-1	TRBD2	.	CASKDEASGALSYNEQFF	TGTGCCAGTAAAGATGAGGCGAGCGGGGCCCTCTCCTACAATGAGCAGTTCTTC
TRBV5-6	TRBJ2-5	.	.	CASSFSRHEETQYF	TGTGCCAGCAGCTTTTCTCGACACGAAGAGACCCAGTACTTC
TRBV19	TRBJ2-5	TRBD2	once	CASSRRSGGYQETQYF	TGTGCCAGTAGTCGACGTAGCGGGGGGTACCAAGAGACCCAGTACTTC
TRBV18	TRBJ1-3	.	.	CASSPDRSSGNTIYF	TGTGCCAGCTCACCGGACAGAAGCTCTGGAAACACCATATATTTT
TRBV7-2	TRBJ2-5	TRBD2	once	CASSLNWASGGKETQYF	TGTGCCAGCAGCTTAAATTGGGCTAGCGGGGGGAAAGAGACCCAGTACTTC
TRBV25-1	TRBJ2-2	.	.	CASTLGGSNVAGELFF	TGTGCCAGCACTCTAGGGGGTAGTAACGTGGCCGGGGAGCTGTTTTTT
TRBV6-6	TRBJ1-4	TRBD1	.	CASKLTGERGEKLFF	TGTGCCAGCAAACTTACAGGGGAAAGGGGTGAAAAACTGTTTTTT
TRBV4-1	TRBJ1-1	.	.	CASSQEQAPNTEAFF	TGCGCCAGCAGCCAGGAACAGGCACCGAACACTGAAGCTTTCTTT
TRBV5-1	TRBJ2-5	TRBD2	once	CASSFTPQLAGGGETQYF	TGCGCCAGCAGCTTCACACCACAACTAGCGGGGGGTGGAGAGACCCAGTACTTC
TRBV28	TRBJ1-4	TRBD1	.	CASSPRTGSDEKLFF	TGTGCCAGCAGTCCGAGGACAGGGTCTGATGAAAAACTGTTTTTT
TRBV14	TRBJ1-4	TRBD1	.	CASSHTGTGLEKLFF	TGTGCCAGCAGCCACACCGGGACAGGGCTTGAAAAACTGTTTTTT
TRBV14	TRBJ1-5	.	.	CASSQQGNQPQHF	TGTGCCAGCAGCCAGCAGGGGAATCAGCCCCAGCATTTT
TRBV3-1/TRBV3-2	TRBJ2-1	TRBD2	.	CASSQDPSQRGGGEQFF	TGTGCCAGCAGCCAGGACCCATCCCAGCGGGGGGGCGGTGAGCAGTTCTTC
TRBV6-6	TRBJ2-1	TRBD2	.	CASSQNRVGLAGGNEQFF	TGTGCCAGCAGTCAAAACAGGGTTGGCCTAGCGGGGGGAAATGAGCAGTTCTTC
TRBV5-1	TRBJ1-5	TRBD1	few	CASSLGDRASNQPQHF	TGCGCCAGCAGCTTGGGGGACAGGGCTAGCAATCAGCCCCAGCATTTT
TRBV2	TRBJ1-5	TRBD1	.	CASTAGTGNQPQHF	TGTGCCAGCACCGCCGGGACAGGCAATCAGCCCCAGCATTTT
TRBV18	TRBJ1-1	.	.	CASSPDSYMNTEAFF	TGTGCCAGCTCCCCGGACAGCTACATGAACACTGAAGCTTTCTTT
TRBV11-2	TRBJ1-2	.	once	CASTLVVSDYGYTF	TGTGCCAGCACCCTCGTAGTGTCGGACTATGGCTACACCTTC
TRBV15	TRBJ2-3	.	.	CATRAGGTDTQYF	TGTGCCACCCGAGCGGGTGGCACAGATACGCAGTATTTT
TRBV12-3/TRBV12-4	TRBJ1-1	.	.	CASSSSSYTEAFF	TGTGCCAGCAGTTCGTCCAGTTACACTGAAGCTTTCTTT
TRBV4-2	TRBJ1-6	TRBD1	.	CASSQDLRDRDSPLHF	TGTGCCAGCAGCCAAGATCTGCGGGACAGGGATTCACCCCTCCACTTT
TRBV3-1/TRBV3-2	TRBJ2-5	TRBD2	.	CASSQGGGLQETQYF	TGTGCCAGCAGCCAAGGGGGAGGGCTCCAAGAGACCCAGTACTTC
TRBV19	TRBJ1-1	.	.	CASSWPFKGFTEAFF	TGTGCCAGTAGCTGGCCATTTAAGGGGTTCACTGAAGCTTTCTTT
TRBV7-2	TRBJ2-1	TRBD2	.	CASSARRLAVINEQFF	TGTGCCAGCAGCGCCCGAAGACTAGCGGTTATAAATGAGCAGTTCTTC
TRBV19	TRBJ2-1	TRBD1	.	CASSSTGGWNEQFF	TGTGCCAGTAGTAGTACAGGGGGCTGGAATGAGCAGTTCTTC
TRBV6-5	TRBJ1-6	.	.	CASRRQGYNSPLHF	TGTGCCAGCAGGAGGCAGGGCTACAATTCACCCCTCCACTTT
TRBV19	TRBJ1-1	.	.	CASTKRSNTEAFF	TGTGCCAGCACTAAGAGGAGTAACACTGAAGCTTTCTTT
TRBV3-1/TRBV3-2	TRBJ1-2	.	.	CASSPTSIYGYTF	TGTGCCAGCAGCCCAACATCGATCTATGGCTACACCTTC
TRBV18	TRBJ1-1	TRBD1	.	CASSPGQGLNTEAFF	TGTGCCAGCTCACCTGGACAGGGATTGAACACTGAAGCTTTCTTT
TRBV2	TRBJ1-2	.	.	CASSMGPLGGYTF	TGTGCCAGCAGTATGGGGCCCCTTGGGGGCTACACCTTC
TRBV3-1/TRBV3-2	TRBJ1-1	TRBD1	.	CASSQGRTGARGTEAFF	TGTGCCAGCAGCCAAGGGCGCACAGGGGCCCGCGGCACTGAAGCTTTCTTT
TRBV7-2	TRBJ2-3	.	.	CASTRSTDTQYF	TGTGCCAGCACCCGTTCTACAGATACGCAGTATTTT
TRBV7-8	TRBJ1-4	TRBD1	.	CASSSRTGSGEKLFF	TGTGCCAGCAGCTCGCGGACAGGGTCGGGTGAAAAACTGTTTTTT
TRBV19	TRBJ1-5	TRBD1	few	CASSPIGTGTLQHF	TGTGCCAGTAGTCCCATCGGGACAGGGACCCTCCAGCATTTT
TRBV19	TRBJ2-1	TRBD2	.	CASSLSGGPYNEQFF	TGTGCCAGTAGCCTTAGCGGGGGGCCATACAATGAGCAGTTCTTC